These 13 T cell receptor beta chains were all obtained from the same sample, sequenced in a study of T cell responses to AZD1222 COVID-19 vaccine. Repertoires were generated with immunoSEQ multiplex PCR, while TCRdb's copy carries only in-frame clones and drops some. The sample lists 150,000 to 200,000 clones, roughly 91% occurring once. The specimen was peripheral blood, collected 28 days after the second AZD1222 dose. These receptors originate from an adult who received the AZD1222 COVID-19 vaccine.

The chain carries TRBV9 and TRBJ2-3, with no clear D. Germline loops: CDR1 SGDLS, CDR2 YYNGEE. This CDR3 spans 15 amino acids. The V end lost 4 bases, the J end lost 6 bases, and 18 bases lay between the germline ends. This CDR3 is CASSFMPTLGDTQYF. The CDR3 coding sequence is TGTGCCAGCAGCTTTATGCCTACCCTGGGGGATACGCAGTATTTT.

The V gene is TRBV14, the J gene TRBJ2-3; a weak D match, TRBD2 (6 bases). The ends were cut back, 0 bases at V and 0 bases at J, with 13 bases in the middle. This CDR3 comprises 17 residues. Germline CDR1 SGHDN, CDR2 FVKESK. The CDR3 DNA reads as TGTGCCAGCAGCCAAGATCGGGGGTCCACTAGCACAGATACGCAGTATTTT. It yields the protein CASSQDRGSTSTDTQYF.

The chain carries TRBV3-1 (or the pseudogene TRBV3-2) and TRBJ2-3, with 9 bases fitting TRBD1. This CDR3 is built from 16 residues. Per germline, CDR1 LGHDT and CDR2 YNNKEL (reference sequence). The trim removed 5 bases at V and 3 bases at J, leaving 9 bases unmatched. The CDR3 DNA reads as TGTGCCAGCAGCGGTTTCGGGACAGGGCGGACAGATACGCAGTATTTT. It yields the protein CASSGFGTGRTDTQYF.

The rearrangement links TRBV6-2 or TRBV6-3 to TRBJ1-5; no reliable D call. CDR1 is MNHEY, CDR2 SVGEGT, per germline. V lost 5 bases and J 13 bases, leaving 15 bases between the germline ends. The CDR3 consists of 12 residues. The CDR3 DNA follows: TGTGCCAGCAGTAACCCCAAGGAGCTTCAGCATTTT. The encoded protein is CASSNPKELQHF.

J is TRBJ2-1 and V is TRBV19, with 7 bases aligning to TRBD2. With 8 bases clipped from V and 3 bases from J, the junction kept 4 bases outside the gene matches. The CDR3 is 13 residues long. CDR1 is LNHDA, CDR2 SQIVND, per germline (reference sequence). The CDR3 sequence: CASGGVYYNEQFF. Here the CDR3 DNA reads TGTGCCAGTGGGGGGGTTTACTACAATGAGCAGTTCTTC.

This chain joins TRBV7-9 and TRBJ2-1, with a weak D call TRBD2 (6 bases). The length of the CDR3 is 12 residues. The V end lost 5 bases, the J end lost 10 bases, and 12 bases lay between the germline ends. Germline CDR1 reads SEHNR; CDR2 reads FQNEAQ (reference sequence). Here the CDR3 reads CASSNIAEEQFF. CDR3 sequence (DNA): TGTGCCAGCAGCAATATAGCGGAGGAGCAGTTCTTC.

This chain joins TRBV9 and TRBJ2-3; D is perhaps TRBD1 (5 bases). The V end was cut by 0 bases, the J end by 3 bases, with 11 bases between. CDR3 length: 15 amino acids. CDR1 and CDR2 from the germline V gene are SGDLS and YYNGEE. The chain's CDR3 is CASSVVPRDTDTQYF. The CDR3 coding sequence is TGTGCCAGCAGCGTAGTCCCCAGGGATACAGATACGCAGTATTTT.

This rearrangement joins TRBV11-3 to TRBJ1-3; unclear D gene. Germline V gives CDR1 SGHNT, CDR2 YENEEA. The CDR3 contains 19 residues. The V gene lost 1 base and the J gene lost 4 bases, with 23 bases spanning the gap. The CDR3 loop is CASSLGRRGGNNSGNTIYF. In DNA, the CDR3 is TGTGCCAGCAGCTTAGGACGGCGAGGTGGAAATAATTCCGGAAACACCATATATTTT.

The rearrangement links TRBV13 to TRBJ1-4; 10 nucleotides align to TRBD1. V was clipped by 3 bases and J by 6 bases; unmatched bases: 4. CDR3 length: 15 residues. Germline-derived CDR1 and CDR2 are PRHDT and FYEKMQ (reference sequence). CDR3 in amino acids: CASSFAGQGYEKLFF. CDR3 in DNA: TGTGCCAGCAGCTTTGCGGGACAGGGGTATGAAAAACTGTTTTTT.

CDR3 residues: CASRSPGGRTGELFF. Here the CDR3 DNA reads TGTGCCAGCAGAAGCCCCGGGGGGAGGACCGGGGAGCTGTTTTTT. The rearrangement uses TRBV6-5 and TRBJ2-2; TRBD2 matches 7 bases. CDR1 and CDR2 from the germline V gene are MNHEY and SVGAGI. This CDR3 comprises 15 residues. J lost 5 bases, V lost 6 bases, and 9 bases had no gene match.

This sequence joins TRBV20-1 and TRBJ1-3; weak D call: TRBD1 (5 bases). Deletions cut 3 bases from V and 6 bases from J, with 21 bases between. CDR1 is DFQATT and CDR2 is SNEGSKA in the germline V gene (reference sequence). The CDR3 runs 16 residues. The CDR3: CSASLGLPGIVNTIYF. For the CDR3, the DNA is TGCAGTGCTAGTTTGGGTTTGCCAGGGATTGTAAACACCATATATTTT.

The rearrangement uses TRBV4-2 and TRBJ2-1; D gene uncertain. The V and J ends lost 1 base and 0 bases respectively, with 7 bases between them. This CDR3 region has 15 residues. Germline-derived CDR1 and CDR2 are LGHNA and YNFKEQ. CDR3 sequence (DNA): TGTGCCAGCAGCCAAGGCGGCAGCTCCTACAATGAGCAGTTCTTC. Residues: CASSQGGSSYNEQFF.

The rearrangement uses TRBV7-2 and TRBJ1-6; D gene uncertain. In germline, CDR1 is SGHTA, CDR2 FQGNSA. The CDR3 sequence is 15 residues long. Trimming cost V 3 bases and J 5 bases, with 11 bases left between them. CDR3 nucleotides: TGTGCCAGCAGCTTTGCGGTATATAATAATTCACCCCTCCACTTT. Protein: CASSFAVYNNSPLHF.